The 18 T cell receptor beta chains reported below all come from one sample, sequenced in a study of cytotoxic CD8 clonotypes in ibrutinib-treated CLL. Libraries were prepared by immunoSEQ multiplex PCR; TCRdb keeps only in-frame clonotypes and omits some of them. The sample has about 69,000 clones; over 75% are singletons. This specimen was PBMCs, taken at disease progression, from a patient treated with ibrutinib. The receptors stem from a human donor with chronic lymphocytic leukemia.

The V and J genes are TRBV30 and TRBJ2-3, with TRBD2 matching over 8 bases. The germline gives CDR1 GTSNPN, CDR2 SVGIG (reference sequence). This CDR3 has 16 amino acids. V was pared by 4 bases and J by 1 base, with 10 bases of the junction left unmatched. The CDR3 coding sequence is TGTGCCTGGACAACCTGGGCACTAGCGGGCACAGATACGCAGTATTTT. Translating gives CAWTTWALAGTDTQYF.

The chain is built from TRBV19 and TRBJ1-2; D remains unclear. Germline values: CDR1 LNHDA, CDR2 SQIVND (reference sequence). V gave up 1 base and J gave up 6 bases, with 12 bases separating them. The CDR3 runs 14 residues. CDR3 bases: TGTGCCAGTAGTATAGCCCTCCGTTACGATGGCTACACCTTC. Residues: CASSIALRYDGYTF.

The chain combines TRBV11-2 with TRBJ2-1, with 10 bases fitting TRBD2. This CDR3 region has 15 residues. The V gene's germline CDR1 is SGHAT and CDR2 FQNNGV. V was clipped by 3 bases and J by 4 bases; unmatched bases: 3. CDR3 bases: TGTGCCAGCAGCTTGCAACTAGCGGGATACAATGAGCAGTTCTTC. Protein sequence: CASSLQLAGYNEQFF.

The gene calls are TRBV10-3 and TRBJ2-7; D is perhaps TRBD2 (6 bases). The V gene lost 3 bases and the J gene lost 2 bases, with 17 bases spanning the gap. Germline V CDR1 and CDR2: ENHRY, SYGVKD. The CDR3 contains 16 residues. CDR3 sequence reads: CAISDAGRGHAYEQYF. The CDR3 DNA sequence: TGTGCCATCAGTGACGCGGGGCGGGGTCACGCCTACGAGCAGTACTTC.

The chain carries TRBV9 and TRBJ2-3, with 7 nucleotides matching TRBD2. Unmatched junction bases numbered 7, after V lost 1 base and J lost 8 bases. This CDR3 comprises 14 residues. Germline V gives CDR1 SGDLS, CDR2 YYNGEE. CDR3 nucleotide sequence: TGTGCCAGCAGCGTATACGCGGGGGAAGCTACGCAGTATTTT. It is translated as CASSVYAGEATQYF.

In DNA, the CDR3 is TGTGCCTGGAGTGAGGTTAGCGGGGGCTATGGCTACACCTTC. Residues: CAWSEVSGGYGYTF. The gene calls are TRBV30 and TRBJ1-2; maybe TRBD1 (5 bases). Germline-derived CDR1 and CDR2 are GTSNPN and SVGIG (reference sequence). This CDR3 is 14 amino acids long. V lost 1 base and J lost 4, with 13 bases in between.

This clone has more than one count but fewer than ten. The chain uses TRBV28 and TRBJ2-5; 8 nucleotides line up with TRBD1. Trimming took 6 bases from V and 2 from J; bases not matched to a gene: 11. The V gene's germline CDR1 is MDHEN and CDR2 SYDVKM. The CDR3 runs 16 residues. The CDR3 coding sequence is TGTGCCAGCAGCCCCTCGACAGGGGATATTCAAGAGACCCAGTACTTC. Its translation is CASSPSTGDIQETQYF. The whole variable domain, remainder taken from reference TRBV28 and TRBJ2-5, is DVKVTQSSRYLVKRTGEKVFLECVQDMDHENMFWYRQDPGLGLRLIYFSYDVKMKEKGDIPEGYSVSREKKERFSLILESASTNQTSMYLCASSPSTGDIQETQYFGPGTRLLVL.

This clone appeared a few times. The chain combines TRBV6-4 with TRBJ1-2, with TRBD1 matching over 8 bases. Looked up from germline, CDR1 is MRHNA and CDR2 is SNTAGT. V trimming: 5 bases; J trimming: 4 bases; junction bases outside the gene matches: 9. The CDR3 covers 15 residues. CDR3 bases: TGTGCCAGCAGTATTTTACCGGACAGGGCCTATGGCTACACCTTC. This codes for CASSILPDRAYGYTF.

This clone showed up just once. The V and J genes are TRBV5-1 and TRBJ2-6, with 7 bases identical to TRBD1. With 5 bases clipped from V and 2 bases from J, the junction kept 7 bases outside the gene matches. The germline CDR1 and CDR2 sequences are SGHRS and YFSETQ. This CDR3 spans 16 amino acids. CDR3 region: CASRDQGGPGANVLTF. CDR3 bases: TGCGCCAGCAGGGACCAAGGGGGCCCTGGGGCCAACGTCCTGACTTTC.

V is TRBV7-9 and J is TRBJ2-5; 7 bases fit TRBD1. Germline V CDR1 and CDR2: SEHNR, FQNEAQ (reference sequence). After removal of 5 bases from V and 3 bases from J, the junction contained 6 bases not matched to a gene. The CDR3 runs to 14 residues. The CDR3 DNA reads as TGTGCCAGCAGCCGACAGGGCGCCGAAGAGACCCAGTACTTC. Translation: CASSRQGAEETQYF. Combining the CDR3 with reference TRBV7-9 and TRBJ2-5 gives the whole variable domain DTGVSQNPRHKITKRGQNVTFRCDPISEHNRLYWYRQTLGQGPEFLTYFQNEAQLEKSRLLSDRFSAERPKGSFSTLEIQRTEQGDSAMYLCASSRQGAEETQYFGPGTRLLVL.

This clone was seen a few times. Written as DNA, the CDR3 is TGCAGCGCGCAGACAACAGGGGTTGAAAAACTGTTTTTT. This sequence encodes CSAQTTGVEKLFF. The V call is TRBV29-1, the J call TRBJ1-4; 7 nucleotides match TRBD1. The germline V gene has CDR1 SQVTM and CDR2 ANQGSEA. V gave up 7 bases and J gave up 7 bases; unmatched junction bases: 9. This CDR3 has 13 residues.

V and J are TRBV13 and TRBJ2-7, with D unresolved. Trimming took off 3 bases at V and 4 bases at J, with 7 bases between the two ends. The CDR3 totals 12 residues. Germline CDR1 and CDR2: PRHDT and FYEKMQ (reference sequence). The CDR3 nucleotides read TGTGCCAGCAGCTTCGAGAGGTACGAGCAGTACTTC. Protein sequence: CASSFERYEQYF.

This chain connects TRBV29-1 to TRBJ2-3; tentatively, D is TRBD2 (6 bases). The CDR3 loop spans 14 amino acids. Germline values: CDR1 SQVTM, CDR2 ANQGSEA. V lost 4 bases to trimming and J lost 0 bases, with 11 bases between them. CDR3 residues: CSVGGVLSTDTQYF. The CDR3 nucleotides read TGCAGCGTTGGGGGGGTCCTTAGCACAGATACGCAGTATTTT.

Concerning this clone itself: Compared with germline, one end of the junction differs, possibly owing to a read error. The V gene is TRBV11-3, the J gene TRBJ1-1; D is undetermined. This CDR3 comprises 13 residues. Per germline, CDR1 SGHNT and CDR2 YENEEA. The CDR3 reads CASSPDRYTEAFF. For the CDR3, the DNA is TGTGCCAGCAGCCCGGACCGCTACACCGAAGCTTTCTTT.

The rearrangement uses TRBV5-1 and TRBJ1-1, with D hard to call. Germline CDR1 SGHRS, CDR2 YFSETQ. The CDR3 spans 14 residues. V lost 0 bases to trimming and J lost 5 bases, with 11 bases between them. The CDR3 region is CASSLDPPRTEAFF. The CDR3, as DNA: TGCGCCAGCAGCTTGGACCCGCCTAGGACTGAAGCTTTCTTT.

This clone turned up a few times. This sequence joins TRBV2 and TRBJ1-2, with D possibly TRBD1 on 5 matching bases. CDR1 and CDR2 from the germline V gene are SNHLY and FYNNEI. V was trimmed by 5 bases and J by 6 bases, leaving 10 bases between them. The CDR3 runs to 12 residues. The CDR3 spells CASSRQSDGYTF. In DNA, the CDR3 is TGTGCCAGCAGTCGACAGTCGGATGGCTACACCTTC.

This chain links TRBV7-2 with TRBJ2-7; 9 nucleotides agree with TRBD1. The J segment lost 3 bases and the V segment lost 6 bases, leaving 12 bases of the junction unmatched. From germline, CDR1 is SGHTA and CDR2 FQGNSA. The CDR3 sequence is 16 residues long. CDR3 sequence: CASSKPPGTGSYEQYF. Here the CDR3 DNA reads TGTGCCAGCAGTAAGCCTCCCGGGACAGGGAGCTACGAGCAGTACTTC.

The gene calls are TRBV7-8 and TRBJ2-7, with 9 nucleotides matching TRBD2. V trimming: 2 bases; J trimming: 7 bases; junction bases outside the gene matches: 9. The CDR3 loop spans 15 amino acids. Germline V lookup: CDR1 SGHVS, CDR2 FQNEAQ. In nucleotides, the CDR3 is TGTGCCAGCAGCTTAATATTAGCGGGAGTGGCGGAGCAGTACTTC. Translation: CASSLILAGVAEQYF.